This T cell receptor (beta chain) appears in the sequencing data of a study of cytomegalovirus exposure and HLA in healthy donors. The PCR employed 60 Vbeta primers together with 13 Jbeta primers. Generated by immunoSEQ multiplex PCR, the TCRdb table keeps only in-frame clones and is missing some. The data show around 140,000 clones, approximately 79% seen once. The specimen sequenced was PBMCs. The source of this sequence is a man over 45 in good health and CMV-seropositive.

In DNA form, the CDR3 reads TGCAGCGTTGAATCGTGGACAGGGTTGAAAGGCTACACCTTC. It specifies CSVESWTGLKGYTF. V usage is TRBV29-1 and J usage is TRBJ1-2; 8 nucleotides align to TRBD1. The CDR3 is 14 amino acids. V trimming: 2 bases; J trimming: 8 bases; junction bases outside the gene matches: 10. Germline CDR1 SQVTM, CDR2 ANQGSEA.